The rows below give T cell receptor beta chains drawn from one sample of a study of blood T cell repertoires in COVID-19. TCRdb keeps only in-frame clones here, not all; method: immunoSEQ multiplex PCR. The table has a few hundred thousand clones, about 87% seen once. Sequencing used peripheral blood. The receptor source for this set is a human donor in a cohort sampled during active COVID-19. Each CDR3 is given with its conserved first and last residue. Each record gives: J gene, D gene, clone size, V gene, CDR3 length, CDR3 protein, CDR3 DNA. D genes are given only for firm matches. Expanded clones are given a class, and other clones once, few, many or no size at all.

J: TRBJ2-5
D: TRBD1
size: NA
V: TRBV5-5
length: 14
CDR3: CASLLQGAWETQYF
DNA: TGTGCCAGCTTACTACAGGGGGCTTGGGAGACCCAGTACTTC

J: TRBJ2-1
D: NA
size: NA
V: TRBV25-1
length: 13
CDR3: CASSEFNSNEQFF
DNA: TGTGCCAGCAGTGAATTTAACAGTAATGAGCAGTTCTTC

J: TRBJ2-5
D: NA
size: NA
V: TRBV11-2
length: 12
CDR3: CASSLPAGTQYF
DNA: TGTGCCAGCAGCTTACCGGCAGGGACCCAGTACTTC

J: TRBJ1-5
D: TRBD1
size: few
V: TRBV10-1
length: 13
CDR3: CASSYDRAQPQHF
DNA: TGCGCCAGCAGCTATGACAGGGCTCAGCCCCAGCATTTT

J: TRBJ2-2
D: NA
size: NA
V: TRBV29-1
length: 13
CDR3: CSVRRGSTGELFF
DNA: TGCAGCGTTCGCAGGGGCTCCACCGGGGAGCTGTTTTTT

J: TRBJ2-1
D: TRBD2
size: once
V: TRBV11-1
length: 14
CDR3: CASSSGGGAFEQFF
DNA: TGTGCCAGCAGCTCGGGCGGGGGGGCTTTTGAGCAGTTCTTC

J: TRBJ1-6
D: TRBD1
size: NA
V: TRBV5-1
length: 15
CDR3: CASSGETGGRGPLHF
DNA: TGCGCCAGCAGCGGGGAGACAGGGGGCCGGGGACCCCTCCACTTT

J: TRBJ1-5
D: NA
size: NA
V: TRBV28
length: 15
CDR3: CASSLTGSVNQPQHF
DNA: TGTGCCAGCAGTTTAACAGGGTCGGTCAATCAGCCCCAGCATTTT

J: TRBJ2-7
D: TRBD2
size: NA
V: TRBV7-9
length: 19
CDR3: CASRGPGLAGGSRSYEQYF
DNA: TGTGCCAGCAGGGGTCCGGGACTAGCGGGAGGAAGTCGGTCCTACGAGCAGTACTTC

J: TRBJ2-3
D: TRBD2
size: NA
V: TRBV11-3
length: 16
CDR3: CASSLGTSGSTDTQYF
DNA: TGTGCCAGCAGCTTAGGGACTAGCGGTAGCACAGATACGCAGTATTTT

J: TRBJ2-7
D: TRBD1
size: NA
V: TRBV28
length: 18
CDR3: CASSMGQGALLSTYEQYF
DNA: TGTGCCAGCAGTATGGGACAGGGGGCGCTTCTTTCCACCTACGAGCAGTACTTC